This entry lists 9 T cell receptor beta chains sequenced from one sample in a study of blood T cell repertoires in COVID-19. Sequenced by immunoSEQ multiplex PCR; TCRdb stores in-frame clones only, minus some. The sample has about 270,000 clones, 88% seen once. The sequencing input was PBMCs or T cells enriched from blood (not recorded which). The source of these receptors is a woman aged 50 to 60 who had recovered from COVID-19.

The rearrangement joins TRBV27 to TRBJ1-2, with TRBD1 matching 8 bases. Looked up from germline, CDR1 is MNHEY and CDR2 is SMNVEV (reference sequence). This CDR3 contains 14 residues. J was trimmed by 2 bases and V by 5 bases; bases with no gene match: 4. This CDR3 is CASSPRQGNYGYTF. CDR3 bases: TGTGCCAGCAGTCCGCGACAGGGGAACTATGGCTACACCTTC.

This clone was seen only a few times. The rearrangement links TRBV5-1 to TRBJ2-1, with D uncertain. V gave up 4 bases and J gave up 7 bases, with 21 bases separating them. CDR1 is SGHRS and CDR2 is YFSETQ in the germline V gene. The CDR3 runs to 16 residues. The CDR3 loop is CASSLPQAVERNEQFF. In DNA, the CDR3 is TGCGCCAGCAGCCTACCTCAGGCTGTAGAACGGAATGAGCAGTTCTTC.

J is TRBJ2-5 and V is TRBV12-3 or TRBV12-4, with 7 bases identical to TRBD2. The CDR3 totals 13 residues. Trimming at V came to 4 bases and at J to 3 bases, leaving 2 bases not matched to a gene. CDR3 residues: CASSSSGEETQYF. CDR3 nucleotide sequence: TGTGCCAGCAGTTCTAGCGGAGAAGAGACCCAGTACTTC.

The chain uses TRBV30 and TRBJ2-2, with 14 positions matching TRBD2. With V trimmed by 3 bases and J by 6 bases, 6 bases remained unmatched. The CDR3 sequence is 16 residues long. The germline gives CDR1 GTSNPN, CDR2 SVGIG (reference sequence). This chain's CDR3 is CAWRDRTSGRPGELFF. The CDR3 DNA reads as TGTGCCTGGAGAGACCGGACTAGCGGGAGGCCCGGGGAGCTGTTTTTT. Full variable domain (missing parts from reference TRBV30 and TRBJ2-2): SQTIHQWPATLVQPVGSPLSLECTVEGTSNPNLYWYRQAAGRGLQLLFYSVGIGQISSEVPQNLSASRPQDRQFILSSKKLLLSDSGFYLCAWRDRTSGRPGELFFGEGSRLTVL.

This rearrangement joins TRBV27 to TRBJ1-4; D possibly corresponds to TRBD1 (5 bases). The V gene's germline CDR1 is MNHEY and CDR2 SMNVEV (reference sequence). V was shortened by 0 bases and J by 3 bases, with 8 bases between the two germline ends. The CDR3 consists of 15 residues. CDR3: CASSLSGAANEKLFF. CDR3 bases: TGTGCCAGCAGTTTATCTGGGGCGGCTAATGAAAAACTGTTTTTT.

The rearrangement joins TRBV27 to TRBJ2-2; 8 bases are shared with TRBD1. The CDR3 sequence is 15 residues long. J lost 4 bases, V lost 6 bases, and 7 bases had no gene match. CDR1 and CDR2 (germline): MNHEY, SMNVEV (reference sequence). This CDR3 reads CASSSDRVSTGELFF. The CDR3 bases are TGTGCCAGCAGCTCGGACAGGGTGAGCACCGGGGAGCTGTTTTTT.

The genes are TRBV12-5 and TRBJ2-2, with D possibly being TRBD2 (5 bases). From germline, CDR1 is LGHNT and CDR2 FRNRAP. This CDR3 has 16 amino acids. V was shortened by 6 bases and J by 3 bases, with 17 bases between the two germline ends. For the CDR3, the DNA is TGTGCTAGTGGCGTGGATGGAGGTTCGTACACCGGGGAGCTGTTTTTT. Protein product: CASGVDGGSYTGELFF.

This CDR3 reads CASSLDRGFGGYGYTF. DNA of the CDR3: TGTGCCAGCAGCTTAGATAGGGGTTTTGGGGGGTATGGCTACACCTTC. The chain employs TRBV7-2 and TRBJ1-2, with a possible D match to TRBD1 (5 bases). Germline lookup yields CDR1 SGHTA and CDR2 FQGNSA. This CDR3 region has 16 residues. V dropped 1 base and J dropped 5 bases, with 17 bases sitting between them.

V gene TRBV5-4 combines with J gene TRBJ2-3; 9 nucleotides agree with TRBD2. Trimming cost V 1 base and J 2 bases; bases outside gene matches: 8. Germline V CDR1 and CDR2: SGHNT, YYREEE (reference sequence). This CDR3 has 17 amino acids. The CDR3: CASSLTALAGLTDTQYF. CDR3 DNA: TGTGCCAGCAGCTTGACCGCCCTAGCGGGACTCACAGATACGCAGTATTTT.